These 27 T cell receptor beta chains came from one sample sequenced in a study of tumor-infiltrating lymphocytes in primary liver carcinoma (dated by TCRdb to about 2017). RNA from unsorted whole blood was extracted with TRIzol reagent, and germline DNA was obtained with the DNeasy Blood & Tissue kit. Sequencing was performed on an Illumina HiSeq 2500. Starting from roughly 500 ng total RNA, TCRbeta-specific cDNA was produced by reverse transcription with a constant-region primer and ProtoScript II reverse transcriptase. The TCRbeta libraries were prepared through three rounds of nested multiplex PCR following a slightly modified ARM-PCR procedure. The first two PCR rounds used multiplex TRBV1-TRBV30 forward primers with a Cbeta reverse primer, each for 10 cycles. TCRdb reprocessing: public reads trimmed at Q25 with fastp, clones called with MiXCR, in-frame beta chains kept. Every distinct CDR3 protein forms one entry, paired with its most common genes and DNA. The sample table shows hundreds of thousands of distinct CDR3 sequences, and around three fifths are seen once. The top ten constitute about 15% of the sample.

Sequences were obtained from peripheral blood. The receptors derive from a woman in her twenties or thirties with primary liver carcinoma and hepatitis B virus infection.

The V and J genes are TRBV6-6 and TRBJ1-2; a weak D match, TRBD1 (5 bases). Germline CDR1 is MNHNY and CDR2 is SVGAGI (reference sequence). The CDR3 runs 19 residues. V was clipped by 6 bases and J by 0 bases, with 26 bases between them. CDR3 protein: CASSPRGPGRLQPNYGYTF. CDR3 in DNA: TGTGCCAGCAGCCCCCGAGGACCGGGACGTTTGCAACCTAACTATGGCTACACCTTC.

This clonotype has a single count. A read error may be the cause here, since a much bigger clone is one base away. J is TRBJ2-7 and V is TRBV6-2 or TRBV6-3, with 7 nucleotides matching TRBD2. The CDR3 consists of 15 residues. Germline CDR1 reads MNHEY; CDR2 reads SVGEGT. The CDR3 region has the DNA TGTGCCAGCGGTTACGGCGGGGGTTATTCGGACGAGCAGTACTTC. This gives the protein CASGYGGGYSDEQYF.

CDR3 nucleotides: TGCAGCGTACGCGTGGGCATTCAGCCCCAGCATTTT. It specifies CSVRVGIQPQHF. V and J are TRBV29-1 and TRBJ1-5; D gene unclear. Germline assignment: CDR1 SQVTM and CDR2 ANQGSEA. This CDR3 spans 12 amino acids. V lost 6 bases, J lost 6 bases, and 12 bases lay in between.

Only a few counts were recorded for this clonotype. The genes are TRBV6-2 or TRBV6-3 and TRBJ1-3, with D uncertain. The CDR3 runs to 16 residues. CDR1 is MNHEY and CDR2 is SVGEGT in the germline V gene. Trimming took off 0 bases at V and 2 bases at J, with 11 bases between the two ends. The CDR3 DNA reads TGTGCCAGCAGTTACTCTTCAGATCTCGCTGGAAACACCATATATTTT. It encodes CASSYSSDLAGNTIYF.

This clonotype turned up a few times. The CDR3 DNA follows: TGTGCCAGCGGGGCGTATAAACATGAGCAGTTCTTC. Translating it yields CASGAYKHEQFF. V is TRBV12-3 or TRBV12-4 and J is TRBJ2-1, with D maybe TRBD1 (5 bases). There are 12 residues in the CDR3. The germline V and J ends were trimmed by 8 bases and 8 bases, with 13 bases remaining between them.

In its sample, this clonotype was seen once. CDR3 DNA: TGTGCCAGCAGTTTTAGCGGGAGGACCTTTGGGGCCAACGTCCTGACTTTC. Amino acids: CASSFSGRTFGANVLTF. The chain employs TRBV28 and TRBJ2-6; 10 bases are shared with TRBD2. This CDR3 contains 17 residues. V lost 3 bases to trimming and J lost 3 bases; unmatched junction nucleotides: 5. CDR1 MDHEN and CDR2 SYDVKM come from the germline V gene.

This clonotype was recorded at least ten times. The V gene is TRBV29-1, the J gene TRBJ2-7, with 7 bases that match TRBD1. Germline-derived CDR1 and CDR2 are SQVTM and ANQGSEA. Losses at the gene ends were 4 bases for V and 1 base for J; bases not matched to a gene: 1. This CDR3 has 12 amino acids. Here the CDR3 DNA reads TGCAGCGTTGTGGACAGGTCCTACGAGCAGTACTTC. The encoded protein is CSVVDRSYEQYF.

This clonotype has only a few counts. This chain connects TRBV6-2 or TRBV6-3 to TRBJ2-5, with unresolved D. Trimming took off 2 bases at V and 4 bases at J, with 8 bases between the two ends. The CDR3 sequence is 13 residues long. Germline-derived CDR1 and CDR2 are MNHEY and SVGEGT. The CDR3 here is CASSYVGLETQYF. In nucleotides, the CDR3 is TGTGCCAGCAGTTACGTAGGATTAGAGACCCAGTACTTC.

This clonotype showed up just once. A much larger clone differs by one base, so this may be a read error. The chain joins TRBV7-9 to TRBJ2-1, with 13 positions matching TRBD2. Germline values: CDR1 SEHNR, CDR2 FQNEAQ (reference sequence). With V trimmed by 5 bases and J by 7 bases, 17 bases remained unmatched. The CDR3 spans 19 residues. The CDR3 sequence: CASSPELGRLAGGTNEQFF. CDR3 bases: TGTGCCAGCAGCCCAGAACTAGGGAGACTAGCGGGAGGAACAAATGAGCAGTTCTTC.

Comment on this clonotype: Mismatch with germline at one junction end may stem from a read error. In DNA form, the CDR3 reads TGTGCCAGCAGTGAAGGAGTGGCCCCTTCACCACTCCACTTT. Translation: CASSEGVAPSPLHF. The chain links TRBV6-1 to TRBJ1-6, with D unclear. CDR1 is MNHNS, CDR2 SASEGT, per germline. This CDR3 region has 14 residues.

This clonotype was recorded many times. This chain uses TRBV10-3 with TRBJ2-7; D is undetermined. The germline CDR1 and CDR2 sequences are ENHRY and SYGVKD. CDR3 length: 11 amino acids. Trimming pared 2 bases from V and 3 bases from J, leaving 2 bases between. The CDR3, as DNA: TGTGCCATCAGTGAGGGCTACGAGCAGTACTTC. Its translation is CAISEGYEQYF.

This clonotype was counted once. This may stem from a read error, because a much larger clone lies one nucleotide away. This chain uses TRBV6-2 or TRBV6-3 with TRBJ1-4; D unresolved. CDR3 length: 12 amino acids. Per the germline V gene, CDR1 is MNHEY and CDR2 is SVGEGT. CDR3 amino acids: CDSSRDWEKLFF. The CDR3 nucleotides read TGTGACAGCAGTCGAGACTGGGAAAAACTGTTTTTT.

This clonotype has just a few counts. This chain joins TRBV28 and TRBJ2-4; possibly TRBD2 for D (6 bases). Trimming took 4 bases from V and 1 from J, leaving 17 bases between them. From germline, CDR1 is MDHEN and CDR2 SYDVKM. The CDR3 runs to 17 residues. The CDR3 sequence: CASSYTLAGTAKNIQYF. The CDR3, as DNA: TGTGCCAGCAGTTACACCCTCGCGGGAACCGCCAAAAACATTCAGTACTTC.

J is TRBJ2-5 and V is TRBV6-5, with 11 bases that match TRBD2. This CDR3 comprises 17 residues. The junction had 16 bases not matched to a gene; V was cut back by 9 bases and J by 4 bases. Germline V gene lookup returns CDR1 MNHEY and CDR2 SVGAGI. CDR3 amino acids: CASSTGTSGHRGETQYF. The CDR3 DNA reads TGTGCCAGTAGCACCGGGACTAGCGGTCATAGAGGAGAGACCCAGTACTTC.

With regard to this clonotype: This may be a read error: a much more frequent sequence differs by one nucleotide. Here the CDR3 omits its conserved ending phenylalanine or tryptophan, so a read error is the likely source. The rearrangement links TRBV4-3 to TRBJ2-1, with TRBD2 identical over 8 bases. This CDR3 is built from 15 residues. V lost 4 bases to trimming and J lost 6 bases; unmatched junction nucleotides: 8. Germline CDR1 LGHNA, CDR2 YSLEER. CDR3 nucleotides: TGCGCCAGCAGCCGTCGAGCGGGAGCGGCCAATGAGCAGTTCATC. Translated, it gives CASSRRAGAANEQFI.

This clonotype was detected many times. This chain joins TRBV29-1 and TRBJ1-1; D possibly corresponds to TRBD1 (5 bases). CDR1 is SQVTM, CDR2 ANQGSEA, per germline. CDR3 length: 13 residues. V was clipped by 3 bases and J by 2 bases, with 10 bases between them. The CDR3 sequence: CSVEKRGNTEAFF. For the CDR3, the DNA is TGCAGCGTTGAGAAAAGGGGTAACACTGAAGCTTTCTTT.

The chain carries TRBV7-9 and TRBJ1-2; D uncertain. V was trimmed by 5 bases and J by 7 bases, leaving 8 bases between them. Germline V gene lookup returns CDR1 SEHNR and CDR2 FQNEAQ (reference sequence). This CDR3 spans 11 amino acids. CDR3 sequence reads: CASSLHGGYTF. In DNA form, the CDR3 reads TGTGCCAGCAGCCTCCATGGTGGCTACACCTTC.

As to this clonotype: Relative to the germline gene, one junction end is altered; a read error may explain this. The V gene is TRBV6-2 or TRBV6-3, the J gene TRBJ1-1; a possible D gene is TRBD1 (5 bases). This CDR3 contains 12 residues. Germline V gene sequence: CDR1 MNHEY, CDR2 SVGEGT. The DNA of the CDR3 is TGTGTCAGCACACGATCGGGGACCCTAGCTTTCTTT. As protein: CVSTRSGTLAFF.

Comment on this clonotype: Given the absence of the conserved phenylalanine or tryptophan at the CDR3 end, a read error is likely. The V and J genes are TRBV6-5 and TRBJ2-1; 11 nucleotides line up with TRBD2. Germline CDR1 MNHEY, CDR2 SVGAGI. V lost 0 bases to trimming and J lost 5 bases; unmatched junction nucleotides: 0. This CDR3 spans 15 amino acids. In DNA, the CDR3 is TGTGCCAGCAGTTACTCGACTAGCGGGAACAATGAGCAGTTCCTC. Amino acid sequence: CASSYSTSGNNEQFL.

This chain joins TRBV7-6 and TRBJ2-2, with D maybe TRBD1 (5 bases). The CDR3 contains 13 residues. Germline V CDR1 and CDR2: SGHVS, FNYEAQ. V lost 2 bases to trimming and J lost 5 bases, with 6 bases between them. As DNA, the CDR3 is TGTGCCAGCAGCTTAAAGGGGACCGGGGAGCTGTTTTTT. Amino acids: CASSLKGTGELFF.

This clonotype was found many times. In DNA form, the CDR3 reads TGTGCCAGCAGCTTAGCGGGGGACAGGGATGTTAATGAGCAGTTCTTC. Protein product: CASSLAGDRDVNEQFF. The gene calls are TRBV7-8 and TRBJ2-1; 9 nucleotides match TRBD1. The CDR3 length is 16 residues. The junction had 7 bases not matched to a gene; V was cut back by 0 bases and J by 7 bases. Germline V gives CDR1 SGHVS, CDR2 FQNEAQ.

The table lists this clonotype with many counts. The CDR3 DNA follows: TGTGCCAGCAGTTTGACCGGGACAGGAGATAGCAATCAGCCCCAGCATTTT. Protein: CASSLTGTGDSNQPQHF. The chain couples TRBV12-3 or TRBV12-4 to TRBJ1-5; 8 bases are shared with TRBD1. J lost 0 bases, V lost 3 bases, and 7 bases had no gene match. This CDR3 is 17 amino acids long.

This clonotype was counted only a few times. A much larger clone is a single base away; this may be a read error. V usage is TRBV11-2 and J usage is TRBJ2-3, with 7 bases fitting TRBD1. Germline V gene lookup returns CDR1 SGHAT and CDR2 FQNNGV. V lost 7 bases and J lost 3; bases outside the gene matches: 13. The CDR3 length is 16 residues. The CDR3 reads CASNITPGTVTDTQYF. CDR3 in DNA: TGTGCCAGCAACATAACTCCTGGGACAGTAACAGATACGCAGTATTTT. Using reference TRBV11-2 and TRBJ2-3 for the parts outside the CDR3, the full variable domain is EAGVAQSPRYKIIEKRQSVAFWCNPISGHATLYWYQQILGQGPKLLIQFQNNGVVDDSQLPKDRFSAERLKGVDSTLKIQPAKLEDSAVYLCASNITPGTVTDTQYFGPGTRLTVL.

This clonotype was seen once. This chain uses TRBV7-9 with TRBJ2-5, with no clear D. Germline V gives CDR1 SEHNR, CDR2 FQNEAQ (reference sequence). V dropped 0 bases and J dropped 4 bases, with 12 bases sitting between them. The CDR3 loop spans 15 amino acids. This CDR3 reads CASSLARATGETQYF. CDR3 bases: TGTGCCAGCAGCTTAGCAAGAGCTACGGGAGAGACCCAGTACTTC.

About this clonotype itself: A junction boundary mismatches the germline segment, possibly from a read error. V usage is TRBV11-2 and J usage is TRBJ1-1, with TRBD1 matching 8 bases. Germline V gene sequence: CDR1 SGHAT, CDR2 FQNNGV. The CDR3 length is 17 residues. The CDR3 DNA reads as TGTACCAGTAGCTTAGTCGGACAGGGTTATGCGAACACTGAAGCTTTCTTT. Protein: CTSSLVGQGYANTEAFF.

A few counts support this clonotype. This chain joins TRBV5-1 and TRBJ2-1; weak D call: TRBD2 (5 bases). The length of the CDR3 is 13 residues. The germline CDR1 and CDR2 sequences are SGHRS and YFSETQ. Trimming took 4 bases from V and 5 from J, leaving 10 bases between them. This chain's CDR3 is CASSVDFHNEQFF. CDR3 nucleotide sequence: TGCGCCAGCAGCGTGGACTTTCACAATGAGCAGTTCTTC.

The V call is TRBV29-1, the J call TRBJ1-1, with a tentative D call TRBD1 (6 bases). The germline V gene has CDR1 SQVTM and CDR2 ANQGSEA. The germline V and J ends were trimmed by 7 bases and 7 bases, with 16 bases remaining between them. The CDR3 has 12 amino acids. The CDR3 loop is CSAPGSRGEAFF. The CDR3 nucleotides are TGCAGCGCACCTGGATCCAGGGGTGAAGCTTTCTTT. Together with reference TRBV29-1 and TRBJ1-1, the CDR3 gives the full variable domain: SAVISQKPSRDICQRGTSLTIQCQVDSQVTMMFWYRQQPGQSLTLIATANQGSEATYESGFVIDKFPISRPNLTFSTLTVSNMSPEDSSIYLCSAPGSRGEAFFGQGTRLTVV.